Presented here are 12 T cell receptor beta chains from one specimen sequenced in a study of CD8 T cells in ankylosing spondylitis. Regarding the study as a whole: Typical of ankylosing spondylitis blood, it appeared, was a TCR beta motif of fewer than ten highly homologous variants.

Using its own MiXCR run on the 5' RACE reads, TCRdb lists one record per CDR3 protein. Of about 480,000 distinct CDR3 sequences listed, 15% to 20% were seen once; the top ten hold over 0.9%. For these TCRs, the target antigens are not known. Specimen: blood, either unsorted or a sorted T cell fraction (not recorded which). The receptors shown here come from a male donor with ankylosing spondylitis.

This clonotype has a count of ten or more. This chain links TRBV12-3 or TRBV12-4 with TRBJ2-1, with D possibly being TRBD2 (6 bases). Between the trimmed V and J ends, which lost 1 base and 0 bases, there was a span of 7 bases. This CDR3 is built from 15 residues. The chain's CDR3 is CASSLGAGSYNEQFF. The CDR3 coding sequence is TGTGCCAGCAGTTTAGGAGCGGGCTCCTACAATGAGCAGTTCTTC.

This clonotype was picked up a small number of times. V gene TRBV4-1 combines with J gene TRBJ2-2, with 12 bases matching TRBD1. Germline V gene data show CDR1 as MGHRA and CDR2 as YSYEKL. This CDR3 contains 17 residues. V shed 0 bases, J shed 6 bases, and the junction held 5 bases outside the gene matches. CDR3 DNA: TGCGCCAGCAGCCAAGATGTAGGGACAGGGGGCCCCGGGGAGCTGTTTTTT. This codes for CASSQDVGTGGPGELFF.

This clonotype was counted a few times. The V and J genes are TRBV5-1 and TRBJ1-1, with TRBD1 identical over 10 bases. The CDR3 contains 16 residues. Germline CDR1 reads SGHRS; CDR2 reads YFSETQ. With V trimmed by 4 bases and J by 0 bases, 6 bases remained unmatched. The CDR3 DNA reads as TGCGCCAGCAGCGCCGGACAGGGGGGTTTGAACACTGAAGCTTTCTTT. Translation gives CASSAGQGGLNTEAFF.

This clonotype was detected only a few times. The chain combines TRBV7-8 with TRBJ2-3; 10 bases match TRBD1. V shed 5 bases, J shed 4 bases, and the junction held 6 bases outside the gene matches. Germline values: CDR1 SGHVS, CDR2 FQNEAQ. CDR3 size: 15 residues. The CDR3 DNA reads as TGTGCCAGCAGCCGAGGGACAGGGGTGGCAGATACGCAGTATTTT. The encoded protein is CASSRGTGVADTQYF. Drawing the rest from reference TRBV7-8 and TRBJ2-3, the complete variable domain is GAGVSQSPRYKVAKRGQDVALRCDPISGHVSLFWYQQALGQGPEFLTYFQNEAQLDKSGLPSDRFFAERPEGSVSTLKIQRTQQEDSAVYLCASSRGTGVADTQYFGPGTRLTVL.

This chain joins TRBV6-1 and TRBJ2-1; D is perhaps TRBD1 (6 bases). Germline V gene data show CDR1 as MNHNS and CDR2 as SASEGT. CDR3 length: 13 amino acids. V was trimmed by 4 bases and J by 5 bases, leaving 9 bases between them. CDR3 coding DNA: TGTGCCAGCAGTGCGGGACAAAACAATGAGCAGTTCTTC. This translates into CASSAGQNNEQFF.

This clonotype was detected only a few times. This chain connects TRBV7-9 to TRBJ1-1; no definite D call. Trimming removed 1 base from V and 1 base from J, with 10 bases in between. The germline CDR1 and CDR2 sequences are SEHNR and FQNEAQ (reference sequence). The CDR3 runs 15 residues. The CDR3 sequence is CASSLGGSPNTEAFF. CDR3 in DNA: TGTGCCAGCAGCTTAGGTGGCAGCCCGAACACTGAAGCTTTCTTT. Drawing the rest from reference TRBV7-9 and TRBJ1-1, the complete variable domain is DTGVSQNPRHKITKRGQNVTFRCDPISEHNRLYWYRQTLGQGPEFLTYFQNEAQLEKSRLLSDRFSAERPKGSFSTLEIQRTEQGDSAMYLCASSLGGSPNTEAFFGQGTRLTVV.

The chain recombines TRBV7-2 with TRBJ2-1, with 8 bases matching TRBD2. The V gene's germline CDR1 is SGHTA and CDR2 FQGNSA. There are 16 residues in the CDR3. J was trimmed by 4 bases and V by 4 bases; bases with no gene match: 9. The CDR3 loop is CASSSSGPSRYNEQFF. The DNA for the CDR3 is TGTGCCAGCAGCTCTAGCGGGCCAAGTAGGTACAATGAGCAGTTCTTC.

At least ten counts were recorded for this clonotype. The chain is built from TRBV7-2 and TRBJ2-7; the D call may be TRBD1 or TRBD2 (5 bases each). This CDR3 region has 14 residues. V lost 3 bases to trimming and J lost 7 bases, with 16 bases between them. Germline values: CDR1 SGHTA, CDR2 FQGNSA. CDR3 sequence reads: CASSLWGFSGEQYF. Here the CDR3 DNA reads TGTGCCAGCAGCTTGTGGGGGTTTTCAGGGGAGCAGTACTTC.

This clonotype was seen repeatedly, ten times or more. The rearrangement uses TRBV12-3 or TRBV12-4 and TRBJ1-6; TRBD1 might be the D (6 bases). CDR3 size: 15 residues. V lost 3 bases to trimming and J lost 5 bases, with 11 bases between them. The CDR3 loop is CASSLGGLDNSPLHF. The CDR3 DNA reads as TGTGCCAGCAGTTTGGGGGGGCTCGATAATTCACCCCTCCACTTT.

Written as DNA, the CDR3 is TGTGCCGCAGGGGTTGGGACGAAGGACACCGGGGAGCTGTTTTTT. Translation gives CAAGVGTKDTGELFF. The gene calls are TRBV27 and TRBJ2-2, with D maybe TRBD1 (6 bases). Trimming stripped 11 bases from V and 3 bases from J, with 19 bases between. Per germline, CDR1 MNHEY and CDR2 SMNVEV (reference sequence). The CDR3 length is 15 residues.

This clonotype was seen only a few times. The chain is built from TRBV7-8 and TRBJ2-3; D gene ambiguous. This CDR3 spans 14 amino acids. Deletions cut 0 bases from V and 6 bases from J, with 10 bases between. CDR1 SGHVS and CDR2 FQNEAQ come from the germline V gene. The CDR3 sequence: CASSLARSSDTQYF. The CDR3 DNA sequence: TGTGCCAGCAGCTTAGCGCGATCGAGCGATACGCAGTATTTT.

The chain recombines TRBV12-3 or TRBV12-4 with TRBJ1-2; tentative D call: TRBD1 (6 bases). The V and J ends lost 5 bases and 5 bases respectively, with 18 bases between them. The CDR3 has 15 residues. CDR3 in DNA: TGTGCCAGCAGTCCCGCCGACAGGCCGGGGTATGGCTACACCTTC. This sequence encodes CASSPADRPGYGYTF.